The 18 T cell receptor beta chains reported below all come from one sample, sequenced in a study of OX40 agonist ivuxolimab in advanced cancers. The table came from immunoSEQ multiplex PCR; TCRdb's copy has only in-frame clones and leaves some out. The sample records 90,000 to 100,000 clones, 80% to 90% being singletons. The starting material was CD4+ or CD8+ T cells sorted from blood, obtained in a trial of the OX40 agonist ivuxolimab. The receptors come from an adult with an advanced solid tumor such as melanoma, head and neck, liver or kidney cancer.

The genes are TRBV4-3 and TRBJ1-1; the D is unclear. CDR1 LGHNA and CDR2 YSLEER come from the germline V gene. The V end was cut by 0 bases, the J end by 4 bases, with 9 bases between. CDR3 length: 14 amino acids. The CDR3 loop reads CASSQEGWSTEAFF. The CDR3 nucleotides read TGCGCCAGCAGCCAAGAGGGTTGGAGCACTGAAGCTTTCTTT.

The CDR3 is CASRRPTDYGYTF. Here the CDR3 DNA reads TGTGCCAGCCGGCGACCGACGGACTATGGCTACACCTTC. The genes are TRBV27 and TRBJ1-2, with D uncertain. This CDR3 is built from 13 residues. Germline CDR1 reads MNHEY; CDR2 reads SMNVEV (reference sequence). V gave up 8 bases and J gave up 3 bases, with 13 bases separating them.

The chain couples TRBV27 to TRBJ1-1; possible D gene TRBD1, 5 bases. There are 13 residues in the CDR3. V was shortened by 6 bases and J by 5 bases, with 13 bases between the two germline ends. From germline, CDR1 is MNHEY and CDR2 SMNVEV (reference sequence). Here the CDR3 DNA reads TGTGCCAGCAGCGGGGGGTTACGAACTGAAGCTTTCTTT. Amino acid sequence: CASSGGLRTEAFF.

This rearrangement joins TRBV5-1 to TRBJ2-5, with 8 bases matching TRBD2. Trimming cost V 6 bases and J 1 base; bases outside gene matches: 8. The CDR3 covers 15 residues. The V gene's germline CDR1 is SGHRS and CDR2 YFSETQ. The CDR3 is CASTSRAGAQETQYF. The CDR3 nucleotides read TGCGCCAGCACCTCCAGAGCGGGGGCCCAAGAGACCCAGTACTTC.

The chain links TRBV2 to TRBJ1-5; D uncertain. The germline V gene encodes CDR1 SNHLY and CDR2 FYNNEI. The CDR3 contains 13 residues. V was shortened by 7 bases and J by 2 bases, with 9 bases between the two germline ends. This CDR3 reads CASMVRRNQPQHF. CDR3 DNA sequence: TGTGCCAGCATGGTAAGGCGCAATCAGCCCCAGCATTTT.

The V and J genes are TRBV5-1 and TRBJ2-7; TRBD1 agrees at 8 bases. The CDR3 length is 14 residues. After removal of 3 bases from V and 5 bases from J, the junction contained 7 bases not matched to a gene. Germline CDR1 is SGHRS and CDR2 is YFSETQ. The CDR3 region is CASSSRDRNHEQYF. The CDR3 DNA reads as TGCGCCAGCAGCTCCCGGGACAGGAATCACGAGCAGTACTTC.

V gene TRBV4-3 combines with J gene TRBJ2-1; 13 bases map to TRBD2. CDR1 and CDR2 (germline): LGHNA, YSLEER. With 4 bases clipped from V and 5 bases from J, the junction kept 8 bases outside the gene matches. The CDR3 runs to 17 residues. CDR3 bases: TGCGCCAGCAGCCGACTAGCGGGAGGCCACGGTAACAATGAGCAGTTCTTC. Its protein product is CASSRLAGGHGNNEQFF.

The chain has TRBV7-6 and TRBJ2-6; 7 nucleotides match TRBD1. The CDR3 contains 15 residues. Per the germline V gene, CDR1 is SGHVS and CDR2 is FNYEAQ. Trimming cost V 4 bases and J 0 bases; bases outside gene matches: 0. In DNA form, the CDR3 reads TGTGCCAGCAGCTACAGGGGCTCTGGGGCCAACGTCCTGACTTTC. It yields the protein CASSYRGSGANVLTF.

V usage is TRBV10-2 and J usage is TRBJ2-1, with 10 bases aligning to TRBD2. With 7 bases clipped from V and 5 bases from J, the junction kept 8 bases outside the gene matches. This CDR3 has 15 amino acids. In germline, CDR1 is WSHSY, CDR2 SAAADI. The CDR3 region has the DNA TGCGCCAGCAAACCGGGACTAGCGAACAACAATGAGCAGTTCTTC. Encoded protein: CASKPGLANNNEQFF.

This chain links TRBV7-2 with TRBJ2-1; D remains unclear. The germline gives CDR1 SGHTA, CDR2 FQGNSA. The ends were cut back, 3 bases at V and 4 bases at J, with 10 bases in the middle. The CDR3 has 14 amino acids. The CDR3 DNA reads TGTGCCAGCAGCTTCATCAGCGAATACAATGAGCAGTTCTTC. This encodes CASSFISEYNEQFF.

The CDR3 DNA sequence: TGCGCCAGCAGCCAACTGACCGTCTACGGTGAGCAGTTCTTC. Its translation: CASSQLTVYGEQFF. This sequence joins TRBV4-3 and TRBJ2-1; D uncertain. The CDR3 contains 14 residues. Germline CDR1 reads LGHNA; CDR2 reads YSLEER. V lost 2 bases, J lost 9 bases, and 14 bases lay in between.

The chain couples TRBV5-4 to TRBJ2-7, with D hard to call. The V end was cut by 1 base, the J end by 6 bases, with 20 bases between. The CDR3 sequence is 16 residues long. Per the germline V gene, CDR1 is SGHNT and CDR2 is YYREEE (reference sequence). The CDR3 loop reads CASSLIFAVSPSEQYF. In DNA, the CDR3 is TGTGCCAGCAGCTTGATCTTCGCTGTCAGCCCGAGCGAGCAGTACTTC.

A few counts support this clone. The genes are TRBV27 and TRBJ1-4, with 7 bases fitting TRBD1. The CDR3 spans 14 residues. From germline, CDR1 is MNHEY and CDR2 SMNVEV (reference sequence). J gave up 3 bases and V 6 bases, and 4 bases lay outside the gene matches. CDR3 sequence (DNA): TGTGCCAGCAGACAGGGGTGGGCTAATGAAAAACTGTTTTTT. Its protein is CASRQGWANEKLFF.

The V call is TRBV6-6, the J call TRBJ1-5; D might be TRBD1 (6 bases). Germline-derived CDR1 and CDR2 are MNHNY and SVGAGI (reference sequence). The ends were cut back, 2 bases at V and 4 bases at J, with 12 bases in the middle. This CDR3 contains 15 residues. The CDR3: CASSYEGGTNQPQHF. In nucleotides, the CDR3 is TGTGCCAGCAGTTACGAGGGGGGAACTAATCAGCCCCAGCATTTT.

This chain connects TRBV28 to TRBJ2-4; weak D call: TRBD1 (5 bases). V lost 4 bases, J lost 0 bases, and 22 bases lay in between. The CDR3 runs to 19 residues. Germline V gene sequence: CDR1 MDHEN, CDR2 SYDVKM. For the CDR3, the DNA is TGTGCCAGCAGTTCTCCCCCCCAGAGGCCAGGGCTAGCCAAAAACATTCAGTACTTC. Its translation: CASSSPPQRPGLAKNIQYF.

This clone appeared a few times. The chain has TRBV4-2 and TRBJ2-3, with D maybe TRBD2 (5 bases). V was pared by 3 bases and J by 4 bases, with 17 bases between. The CDR3 runs to 16 residues. The V gene's germline CDR1 is LGHNA and CDR2 YNFKEQ. CDR3 region: CASSHRVGDGSDTQYF. In DNA form, the CDR3 reads TGTGCCAGCAGCCACCGAGTGGGAGACGGTTCAGATACGCAGTATTTT.

This clone was counted a few times. The gene calls are TRBV19 and TRBJ2-3; D not resolved. V was clipped by 2 bases and J by 6 bases, with 3 bases between them. CDR1 LNHDA and CDR2 SQIVND come from the germline V gene (reference sequence). The CDR3 spans 11 residues. This CDR3 reads CASSISDTQYF. In DNA form, the CDR3 reads TGTGCCAGTAGTATATCCGATACGCAGTATTTT.

The chain recombines TRBV7-2 with TRBJ2-5; 8 bases are shared with TRBD2. This CDR3 has 15 amino acids. The trim removed 5 bases at V and 2 bases at J, leaving 7 bases unmatched. The germline V gene has CDR1 SGHTA and CDR2 FQGNSA. CDR3 DNA sequence: TGTGCCAGCAGCCCCCAGGCTAGCGGGCAAGAGACCCAGTACTTC. This encodes CASSPQASGQETQYF.